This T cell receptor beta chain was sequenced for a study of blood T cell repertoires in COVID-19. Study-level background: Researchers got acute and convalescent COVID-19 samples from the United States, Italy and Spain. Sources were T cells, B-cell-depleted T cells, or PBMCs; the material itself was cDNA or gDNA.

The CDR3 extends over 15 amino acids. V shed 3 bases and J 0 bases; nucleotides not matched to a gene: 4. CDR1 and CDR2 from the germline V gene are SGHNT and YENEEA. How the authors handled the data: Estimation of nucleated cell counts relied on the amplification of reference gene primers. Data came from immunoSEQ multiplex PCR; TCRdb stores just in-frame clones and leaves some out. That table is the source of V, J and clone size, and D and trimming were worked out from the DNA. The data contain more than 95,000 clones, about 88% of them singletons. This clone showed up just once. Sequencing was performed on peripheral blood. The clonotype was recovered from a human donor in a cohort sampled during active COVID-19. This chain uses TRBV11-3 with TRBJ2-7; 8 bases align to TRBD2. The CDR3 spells CASSFQTSGSYEQYF. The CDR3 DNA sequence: TGTGCCAGCAGCTTCCAAACTAGCGGCTCCTACGAGCAGTACTTC. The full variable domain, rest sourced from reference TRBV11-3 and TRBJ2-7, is EAGVVQSPRYKIIEKKQPVAFWCNPISGHNTLYWYLQNLGQGPELLIRYENEEAVDDSQLPKDRFSAERLKGVDSTLKIQPAELGDSAVYLCASSFQTSGSYEQYFGPGTRLTVT.